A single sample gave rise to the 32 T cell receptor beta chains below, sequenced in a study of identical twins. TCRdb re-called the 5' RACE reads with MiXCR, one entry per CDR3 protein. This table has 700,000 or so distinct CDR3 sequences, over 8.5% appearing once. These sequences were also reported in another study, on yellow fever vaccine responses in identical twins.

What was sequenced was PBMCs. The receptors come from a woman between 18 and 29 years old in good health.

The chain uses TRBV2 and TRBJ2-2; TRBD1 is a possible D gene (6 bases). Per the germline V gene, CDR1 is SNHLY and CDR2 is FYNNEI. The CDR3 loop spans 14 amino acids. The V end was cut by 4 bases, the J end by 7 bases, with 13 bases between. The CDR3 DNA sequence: TGTGCCAGCAGTGCCCAGGGGCTCAACGGGGAGCTGTTTTTT. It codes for CASSAQGLNGELFF.

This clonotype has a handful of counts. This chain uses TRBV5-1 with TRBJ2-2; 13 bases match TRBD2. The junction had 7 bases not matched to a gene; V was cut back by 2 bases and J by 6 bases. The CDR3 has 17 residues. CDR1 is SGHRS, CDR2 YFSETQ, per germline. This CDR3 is CASSFPRLAGGAGELFF. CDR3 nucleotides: TGCGCCAGCAGCTTCCCCCGACTAGCGGGAGGAGCCGGGGAGCTGTTTTTT.

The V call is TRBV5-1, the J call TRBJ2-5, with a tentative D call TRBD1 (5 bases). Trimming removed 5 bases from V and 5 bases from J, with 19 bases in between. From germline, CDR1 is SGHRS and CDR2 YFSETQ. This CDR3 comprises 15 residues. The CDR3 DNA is TGCGCCAGCAGTAATCTCGGCACGGCAGGGGAGACCCAGTACTTC. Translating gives CASSNLGTAGETQYF.

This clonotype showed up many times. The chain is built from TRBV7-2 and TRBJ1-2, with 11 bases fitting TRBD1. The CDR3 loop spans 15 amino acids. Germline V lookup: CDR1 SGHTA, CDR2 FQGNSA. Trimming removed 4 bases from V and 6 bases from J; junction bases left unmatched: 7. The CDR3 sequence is CASSSGQGAWNGYTF. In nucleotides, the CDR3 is TGTGCCAGCAGCTCTGGACAGGGGGCCTGGAATGGCTACACCTTC.

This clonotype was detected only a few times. CDR3 bases: TGTGCCAGCAGTTACCCAGCGGGAGGGCCCGGCGAGCAGTACTTC. Its protein product is CASSYPAGGPGEQYF. V is TRBV6-5 and J is TRBJ2-7, with TRBD2 identical over 10 bases. With 2 bases clipped from V and 6 bases from J, the junction kept 7 bases outside the gene matches. This CDR3 is 15 amino acids long. Germline V gene sequence: CDR1 MNHEY, CDR2 SVGAGI.

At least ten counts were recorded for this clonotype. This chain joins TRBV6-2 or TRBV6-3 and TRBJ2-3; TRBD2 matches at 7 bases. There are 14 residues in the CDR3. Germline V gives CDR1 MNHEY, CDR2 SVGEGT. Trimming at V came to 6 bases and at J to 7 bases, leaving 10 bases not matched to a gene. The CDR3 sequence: CASSPSGEAYTQYF. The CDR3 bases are TGTGCCAGCAGCCCAAGCGGGGAGGCGTATACGCAGTATTTT.

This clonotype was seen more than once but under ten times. In DNA, the CDR3 is TGTGCCAGCAGCACCGGGGGGCAGGGCGAGCAGTACTTC. Translating it yields CASSTGGQGEQYF. The chain joins TRBV12-3 or TRBV12-4 to TRBJ2-7; maybe TRBD2 (7 bases). The CDR3 consists of 13 residues. V lost 6 bases to trimming and J lost 6 bases, with 15 bases between them.

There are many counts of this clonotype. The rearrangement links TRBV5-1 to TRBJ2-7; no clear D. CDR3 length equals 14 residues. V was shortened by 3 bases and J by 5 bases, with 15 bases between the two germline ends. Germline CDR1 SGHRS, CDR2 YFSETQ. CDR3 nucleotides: TGCGCCAGCAGCTCCTCAGGAACTGTGGACGAGCAGTACTTC. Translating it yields CASSSSGTVDEQYF.

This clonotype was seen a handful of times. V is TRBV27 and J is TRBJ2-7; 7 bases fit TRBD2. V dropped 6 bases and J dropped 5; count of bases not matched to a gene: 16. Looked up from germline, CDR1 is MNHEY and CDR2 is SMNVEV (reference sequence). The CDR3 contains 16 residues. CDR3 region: CASRRLTSMRGDEQYF. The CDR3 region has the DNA TGTGCCAGCAGAAGGCTGACTAGCATGAGAGGGGACGAGCAGTACTTC.

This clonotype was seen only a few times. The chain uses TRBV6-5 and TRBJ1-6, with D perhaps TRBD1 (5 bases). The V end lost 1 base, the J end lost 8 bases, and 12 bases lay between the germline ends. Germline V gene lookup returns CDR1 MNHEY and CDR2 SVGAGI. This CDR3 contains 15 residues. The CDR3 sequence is CASSYLERGYSPLHF. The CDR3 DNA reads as TGTGCCAGCAGTTACTTAGAGAGGGGTTATTCACCCCTCCACTTT.

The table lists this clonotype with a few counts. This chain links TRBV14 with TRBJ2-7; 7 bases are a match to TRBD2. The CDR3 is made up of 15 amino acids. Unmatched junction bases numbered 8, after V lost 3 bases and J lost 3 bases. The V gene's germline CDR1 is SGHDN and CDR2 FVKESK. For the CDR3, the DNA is TGTGCCAGCAGCCACGCGGGAGTGGGGGGCTACGAGCAGTACTTC. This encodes CASSHAGVGGYEQYF.

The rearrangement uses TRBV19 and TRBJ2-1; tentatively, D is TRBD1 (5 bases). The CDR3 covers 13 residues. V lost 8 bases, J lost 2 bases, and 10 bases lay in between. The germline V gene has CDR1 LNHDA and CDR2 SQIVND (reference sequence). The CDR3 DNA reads TGTGCCAGTGGCAGGGAAGCCTACAATGAGCAGTTCTTC. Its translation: CASGREAYNEQFF.

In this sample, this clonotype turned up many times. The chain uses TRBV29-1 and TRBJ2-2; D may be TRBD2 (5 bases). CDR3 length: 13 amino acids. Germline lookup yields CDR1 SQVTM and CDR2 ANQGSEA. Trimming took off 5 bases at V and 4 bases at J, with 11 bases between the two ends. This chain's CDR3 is CSVRARGTGELFF. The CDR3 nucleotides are TGCAGCGTTAGGGCTCGGGGCACCGGGGAGCTGTTTTTT.

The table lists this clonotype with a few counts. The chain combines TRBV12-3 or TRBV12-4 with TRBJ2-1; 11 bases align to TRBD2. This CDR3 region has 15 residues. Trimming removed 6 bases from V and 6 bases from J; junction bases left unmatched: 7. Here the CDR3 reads CASSLSGRAVNEQFF. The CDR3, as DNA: TGTGCCAGCAGCCTTAGCGGGAGGGCCGTCAATGAGCAGTTCTTC.

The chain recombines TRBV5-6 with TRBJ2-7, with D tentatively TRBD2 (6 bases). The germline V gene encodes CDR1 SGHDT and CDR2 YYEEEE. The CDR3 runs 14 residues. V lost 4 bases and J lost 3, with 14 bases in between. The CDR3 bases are TGTGCCAGCAGCCTACCGGGAGATTACTACGAGCAGTACTTC. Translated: CASSLPGDYYEQYF.

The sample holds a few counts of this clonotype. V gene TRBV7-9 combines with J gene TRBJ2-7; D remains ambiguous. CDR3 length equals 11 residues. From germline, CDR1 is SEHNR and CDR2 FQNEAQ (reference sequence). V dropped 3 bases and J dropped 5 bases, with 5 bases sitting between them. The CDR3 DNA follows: TGTGCCAGCAGCTTTACCGACGAGCAGTACTTC. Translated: CASSFTDEQYF. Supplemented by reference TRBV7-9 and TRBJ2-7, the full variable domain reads DTGVSQNPRHKITKRGQNVTFRCDPISEHNRLYWYRQTLGQGPEFLTYFQNEAQLEKSRLLSDRFSAERPKGSFSTLEIQRTEQGDSAMYLCASSFTDEQYFGPGTRLTVT.

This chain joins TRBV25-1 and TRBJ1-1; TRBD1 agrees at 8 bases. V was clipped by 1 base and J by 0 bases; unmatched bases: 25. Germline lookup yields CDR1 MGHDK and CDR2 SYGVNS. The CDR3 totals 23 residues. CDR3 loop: CASSESRVRSGGRGGAMNTEAFF. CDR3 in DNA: TGTGCCAGCAGTGAATCCCGAGTAAGGTCAGGGGGCCGAGGAGGGGCCATGAACACTGAAGCTTTCTTT.

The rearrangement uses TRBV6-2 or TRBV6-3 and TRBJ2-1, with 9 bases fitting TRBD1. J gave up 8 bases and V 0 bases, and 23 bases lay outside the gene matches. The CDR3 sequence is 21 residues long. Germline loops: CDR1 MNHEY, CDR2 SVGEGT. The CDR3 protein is CASSYSFGGTGRWGRQYEQFF. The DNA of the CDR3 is TGTGCCAGCAGTTACTCTTTTGGGGGGACAGGGCGCTGGGGTCGGCAGTATGAGCAGTTCTTC.

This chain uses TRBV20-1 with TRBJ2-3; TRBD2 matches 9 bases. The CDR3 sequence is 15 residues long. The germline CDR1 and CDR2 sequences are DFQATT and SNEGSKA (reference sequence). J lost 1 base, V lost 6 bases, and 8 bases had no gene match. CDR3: CSAPQSSGGTDTQYF. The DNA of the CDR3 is TGCAGTGCCCCCCAATCTAGCGGGGGCACAGATACGCAGTATTTT.

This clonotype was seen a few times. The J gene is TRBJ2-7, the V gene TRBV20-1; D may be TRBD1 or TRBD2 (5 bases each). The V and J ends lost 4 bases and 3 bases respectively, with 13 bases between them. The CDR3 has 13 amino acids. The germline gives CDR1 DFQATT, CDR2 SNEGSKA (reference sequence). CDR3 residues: CSAIEGSSYEQYF. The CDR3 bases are TGCAGTGCTATTGAGGGGTCCAGCTACGAGCAGTACTTC.

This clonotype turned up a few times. The CDR3: CASSLALLAGKSTREQYF. Written as DNA, the CDR3 is TGTGCCAGCAGCTTAGCTTTGCTAGCGGGAAAATCTACGAGGGAGCAGTACTTC. This chain joins TRBV7-2 and TRBJ2-7; 9 bases are shared with TRBD2. The V segment lost 0 bases and the J segment 7 bases; nucleotides outside the gene matches: 16. Per germline, CDR1 SGHTA and CDR2 FQGNSA. The CDR3 runs 18 residues. The full variable domain, rest sourced from reference TRBV7-2 and TRBJ2-7, is GAGVSQSPSNKVTEKGKDVELRCDPISGHTALYWYRQSLGQGLEFLIYFQGNSAPDKSGLPSDRFSAERTGGSVSTLTIQRTQQEDSAVYLCASSLALLAGKSTREQYFGPGTRLTVT.

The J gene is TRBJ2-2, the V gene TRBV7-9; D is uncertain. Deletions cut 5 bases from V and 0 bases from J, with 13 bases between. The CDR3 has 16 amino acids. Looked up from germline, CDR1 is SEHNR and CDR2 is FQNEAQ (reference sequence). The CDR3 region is CASSSNGVTNTGELFF. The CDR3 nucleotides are TGTGCCAGCAGCAGTAACGGCGTTACGAACACCGGGGAGCTGTTTTTT.

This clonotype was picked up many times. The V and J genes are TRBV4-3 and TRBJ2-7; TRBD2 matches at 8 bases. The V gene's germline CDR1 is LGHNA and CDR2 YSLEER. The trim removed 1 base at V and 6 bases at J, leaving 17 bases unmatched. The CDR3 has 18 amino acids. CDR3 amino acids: CASSQVSGGWGLVSEQYF. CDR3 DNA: TGCGCCAGCAGCCAAGTTTCGGGGGGCTGGGGACTAGTCTCCGAGCAGTACTTC.

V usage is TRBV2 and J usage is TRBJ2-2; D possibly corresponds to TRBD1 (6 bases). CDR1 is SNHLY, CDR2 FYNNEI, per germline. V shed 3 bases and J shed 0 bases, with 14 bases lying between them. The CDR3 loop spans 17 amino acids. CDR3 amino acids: CASSDFDRLANTGELFF. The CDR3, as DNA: TGTGCCAGCAGTGATTTTGACAGGCTCGCGAACACCGGGGAGCTGTTTTTT.

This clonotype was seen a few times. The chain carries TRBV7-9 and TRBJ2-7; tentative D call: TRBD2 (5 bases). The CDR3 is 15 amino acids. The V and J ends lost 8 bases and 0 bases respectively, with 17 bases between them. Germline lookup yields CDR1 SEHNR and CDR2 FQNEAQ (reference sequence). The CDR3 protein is CASGRSGGLSYEQYF. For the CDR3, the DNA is TGTGCCAGCGGCCGCTCCGGCGGGCTCTCCTACGAGCAGTACTTC.

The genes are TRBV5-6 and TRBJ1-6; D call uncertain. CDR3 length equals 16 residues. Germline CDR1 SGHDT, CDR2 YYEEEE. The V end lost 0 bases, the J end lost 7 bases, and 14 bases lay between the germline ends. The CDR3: CASSLGDQVGNSPLHF. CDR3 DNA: TGTGCCAGCAGCTTGGGGGATCAGGTCGGGAATTCACCCCTCCACTTT.

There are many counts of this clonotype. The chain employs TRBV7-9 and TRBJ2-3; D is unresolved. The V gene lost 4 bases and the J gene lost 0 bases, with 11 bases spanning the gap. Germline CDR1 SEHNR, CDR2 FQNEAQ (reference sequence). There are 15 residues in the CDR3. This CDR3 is CASSWSFGSTDTQYF. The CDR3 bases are TGTGCCAGCAGCTGGTCGTTTGGAAGCACAGATACGCAGTATTTT.

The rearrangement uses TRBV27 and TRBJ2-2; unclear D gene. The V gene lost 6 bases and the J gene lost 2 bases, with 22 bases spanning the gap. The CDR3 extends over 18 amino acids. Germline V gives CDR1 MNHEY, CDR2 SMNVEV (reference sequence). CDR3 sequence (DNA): TGTGCCAGCAGACCCCCGGGCAGTTCCTCCTTCAACACCGGGGAGCTGTTTTTT. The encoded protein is CASRPPGSSSFNTGELFF.

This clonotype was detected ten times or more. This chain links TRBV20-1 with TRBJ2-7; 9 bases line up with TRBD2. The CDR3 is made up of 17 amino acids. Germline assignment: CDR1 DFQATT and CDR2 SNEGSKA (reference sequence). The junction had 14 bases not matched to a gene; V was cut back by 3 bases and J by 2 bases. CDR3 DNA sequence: TGCAGTGCTAGTAACGGGGGTAGCGGGGGATTTACCTACGAGCAGTACTTC. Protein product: CSASNGGSGGFTYEQYF.

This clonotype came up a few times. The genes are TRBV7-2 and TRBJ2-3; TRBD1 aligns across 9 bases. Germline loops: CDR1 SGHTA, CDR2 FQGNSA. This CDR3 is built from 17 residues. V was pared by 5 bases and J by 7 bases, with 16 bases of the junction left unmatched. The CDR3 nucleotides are TGTGCCAGCAGCCGTCCGATGTCGTTTACAGGGGGCAATACGCAGTATTTT. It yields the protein CASSRPMSFTGGNTQYF.

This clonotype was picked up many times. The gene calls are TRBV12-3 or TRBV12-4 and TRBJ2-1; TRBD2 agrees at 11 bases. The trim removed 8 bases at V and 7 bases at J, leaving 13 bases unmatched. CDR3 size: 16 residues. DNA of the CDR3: TGTGCCAGCCGATATAGCGGGGGGGCAACATGGAATGAGCAGTTCTTC. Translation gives CASRYSGGATWNEQFF.

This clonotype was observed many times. The CDR3 nucleotides read TGTGCCAGCAGACCCGGGACGCGAAAAACCTACGAGCAGTACTTC. Protein sequence: CASRPGTRKTYEQYF. V usage is TRBV21-1 and J usage is TRBJ2-7; the table's D call of TRBD1 was not tested on the DNA. TRBV21-1 is a known pseudogene. The CDR3 is 15 amino acids.